This TCR beta chain was captured in a study of post-analysis software for immune sequencing data. The wider study: Patients with relapsing-remitting, secondary progressive and progressive-relapsing multiple sclerosis courses were all represented. Points from the study as a whole: Among multiple sclerosis patients, normalized Chao1 diversity was significantly below that of controls. Patients had higher frequencies than controls of about five TRBV segments, including TRBV5-6, TRBV5-1 and TRBV20-1.

Germline CDR1 and CDR2: KGHDR and SFDVKD. The CDR3 covers 15 residues. V lost 7 bases and J 3 bases, leaving 16 bases between the germline ends. This clonotype has only one observation. The antigen remains unidentified. Incorporated into the TCR beta cDNA libraries were unique molecular identifiers, which served to reduce PCR and sequencing biases. TCRdb itself ran the PCR reads through MiXCR, one entry per CDR3 protein. The table shows 750,000 to 900,000 distinct CDR3 sequences, with around 45% occurring only once. Sequenced material: blood. The sequence was collected from a girl aged 5-17 years with multiple sclerosis. The chain uses TRBV24-1 and TRBJ2-3; the D call may be TRBD1 or TRBD2 (5 bases each). In DNA form, the CDR3 reads TGTGCCACCAGGCCCGGGGCGGGTTGGACAGATACGCAGTATTTT. This codes for CATRPGAGWTDTQYF.